What follows describes a single T cell receptor (beta chain). This clone was picked up a small number of times. The specificity of this receptor is unknown. Base-call qualities are not available, and no considerably larger clone is one nucleotide away. The data originate from a study of blood T cell repertoires in COVID-19 (dated by TCRdb to about 2020). In terms of the full investigation: Samples covering the acute and convalescent phases of COVID-19 were provided by collaborators in the United States, Italy and Spain. The sample metadata nearly always contained a de-identified subject ID, COVID-19 status, age in years and sex. Where available, HLA class I and class II types were taken from metadata supplied by the sample provider and were not determined by assay-based typing. Deeply sampled blood TCRbeta repertoires from subjects exposed to, actively infected with, or recovered from COVID-19 were included in the dataset. The samples were drawn from the first 160 participants of the ongoing ImmuneRACE study and from 1,200 or so subjects provided by 6 global collaborators. The prospective study material was composed of cDNA or gDNA derived from T cells, B-cell-depleted T cells, or PBMCs. The repertoires were released in a freely available public database intended as a resource for research on the immune response to SARS-CoV-2.

At one collaborating source in Seattle, patients were enrolled during active infection and were followed longitudinally through the course of disease. Collaborating institutions collected whole blood in K2EDTA tubes following their own protocols. For TCRbeta analysis, collaborators shipped samples as frozen whole blood, isolated PBMCs, or DNA extracted from either of those sample types. The immunoSEQ Assay, a bias-controlled multiplex PCR, was used to amplify TCRbeta CDR3 regions from genomic DNA. Concerning the study's data processing: Nucleated cell counts per sample were estimated from amplification of reference gene primers within the assay. To quantify the absolute abundance of each unique TCRbeta CDR3 rearrangement, sequence reads were collapsed and filtered. For each sample, productive Simpson clonality was calculated as the square root of Simpson's diversity index over productive rearrangements. TCRdb took this table from immuneACCESS and kept in-frame rearrangements with V and J called. Such tables lack part of the clones; where checked against another copy, unresolved V genes explain under half of the gap, and the rest is unexplained. V, J and clone size are those of that table, while D and trimming were read from the DNA. The sample yields approximately 170,000 clones; roughly 88% were counted once. The ten largest clones add up to about 6.9% of the sample.

The study at large found these results: How much clinical and demographic metadata was included differed by source and by participant, and the metadata was provided uncurated.

Via the germline V gene, CDR1 is LGHNA and CDR2 YSLEER. The CDR3 runs 16 residues from the cysteine to the phenylalanine. The sequence is cut down to CDR3 DNA, 48 bases in frame from base 1. V is cut by 0 bases and J by 3 bases, and the space between the germline ends is 15 bases. The source is a man aged 80 or over with COVID-19, enrolled during active disease. Recombination connected TRBV4-3 to TRBJ2-7, with a weak D call of TRBD1 (6 bases match). The sample comprised peripheral blood. CDR3 reads: CASSQDLRGGNYEQYF. The bases read TGCGCCAGCAGCCAAGATTTGAGAGGGGGAAACTACGAGCAGTACTTC.